The TCR beta chain under discussion was sequenced for a study of T cell changes during pregnancy in multiple sclerosis. Sequencing was performed with immunoSEQ multiplex PCR; in TCRdb, only in-frame clones are kept and a portion is missing. The sample has fewer than 75,000 clones, less than 95% seen once; the top ten hold 3% to 4%. The CDR3 contains 14 residues. Germline V gene data show CDR1 as SGHDT and CDR2 as YYEEEE. Trimming took off 4 bases at V and 4 bases at J, with 15 bases between the two ends. This chain joins TRBV5-6 and TRBJ2-7, with D unclear. Sequences were derived from peripheral blood, sampled after pregnancy. The sequence was collected from a female donor in good health, enrolled as a control in a pregnancy study. DNA for the CDR3: TGTGCCAGCAGCCCAGGCTCGAGTACATACGAGCAGTACTTC. Translation: CASSPGSSTYEQYF.